This T cell receptor beta chain was profiled in a study of blood T cell repertoires in COVID-19. Study-wide background: There were acute and convalescent COVID-19 samples, and they came from the United States, Italy and Spain.

Original processing notes: Nucleated cell counts were estimated from reference gene primer amplification. TCRdb keeps only in-frame clones here, not all; method: immunoSEQ multiplex PCR. Clone size and the V and J calls come from that table; the DNA yielded D and trimming. The sample records about 200,000 clones, roughly 80% being singletons. Germline CDR1 reads KGHSY; CDR2 reads FQNENV. This CDR3 region has 18 residues. V dropped 4 bases and J dropped 3; count of bases not matched to a gene: 15. The rearrangement uses TRBV16 and TRBJ2-4; 7 bases map to TRBD2. The TCR sequence derives from a human donor in a cohort sampled during active COVID-19. What was sequenced was peripheral blood. DNA for the CDR3: TGTGCCAGCAGCCCAGGGCCTCGGGGAGGGCGCGGCAAAAACATTCAGTACTTC. It encodes CASSPGPRGGRGKNIQYF.